This TCR beta chain was identified in a study of blood T cell repertoires in COVID-19. How the authors handled the data: Scientists estimated how many nucleated cells there were by amplifying reference gene primers. Generated by immunoSEQ multiplex PCR, the TCRdb table keeps only in-frame clones and is missing some. V and J calls and clone size are given by that table; D and trimming were obtained from the DNA. Of about 170,000 clones listed, over 70% were seen once; the top ten hold approximately 18%. CDR1 and CDR2 (germline): MGHRA, YSYEKL. The CDR3 covers 17 residues. V was clipped by 0 bases and J by 6 bases; unmatched bases: 8.

This sequence originates from a woman in her sixties or seventies who had recovered from COVID-19. Sequenced sample: peripheral blood. The chain recombines TRBV4-1 with TRBJ2-3; 11 bases are a match to TRBD2. CDR3 amino acids: CASSQDGSGRGSDTQYF. The CDR3, as DNA: TGCGCCAGCAGCCAAGATGGTAGCGGGAGGGGCTCCGATACGCAGTATTTT.